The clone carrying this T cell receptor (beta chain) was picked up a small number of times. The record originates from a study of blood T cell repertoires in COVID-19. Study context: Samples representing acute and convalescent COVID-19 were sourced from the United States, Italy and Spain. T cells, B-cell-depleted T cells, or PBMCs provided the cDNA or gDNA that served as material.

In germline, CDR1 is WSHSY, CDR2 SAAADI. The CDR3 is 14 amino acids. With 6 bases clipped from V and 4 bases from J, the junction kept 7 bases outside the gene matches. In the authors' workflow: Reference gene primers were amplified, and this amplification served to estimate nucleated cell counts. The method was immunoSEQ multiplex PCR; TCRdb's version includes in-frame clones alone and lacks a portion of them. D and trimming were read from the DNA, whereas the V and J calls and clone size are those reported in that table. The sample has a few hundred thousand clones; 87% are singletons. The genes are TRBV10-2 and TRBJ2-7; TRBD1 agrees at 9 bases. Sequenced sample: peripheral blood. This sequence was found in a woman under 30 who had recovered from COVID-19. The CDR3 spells CASRTGGTIYEQYF. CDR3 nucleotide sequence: TGCGCCAGCAGGACAGGGGGGACCATTTACGAGCAGTACTTC.